Reported below is one T cell receptor beta chain. Antigen unknown. Use of 60 Vbeta and 13 Jbeta primers characterized the PCR. TCRdb keeps only in-frame clones here, not all; method: immunoSEQ multiplex PCR. Its listing shows over 100,000 clones. This record belongs to a study of cytomegalovirus exposure and HLA in healthy donors. Overall study findings and caveats: By a later analysis, the bulk of CMV-associated TCR beta chains appeared HLA-restricted.

Germline trimming cut 4 bases from V and 6 bases from J; bases unmatched to any gene: 10. Per germline, CDR1 SGHTA and CDR2 FQGNSA. This CDR3 spans 16 amino acids. The source material was PBMCs. The rearrangement links TRBV7-2 to TRBJ1-5; 9 nucleotides align to TRBD1. The TCR sequence derives from a man younger than 35 in good health and CMV-seronegative. The CDR3 protein is CASSSSGGQGVQPQHF. CDR3 in DNA: TGTGCCAGCAGCTCCTCGGGGGGACAGGGTGTTCAGCCCCAGCATTTT.